This is a list of T cell receptor beta chains from one sample in a study of T cell responses to AZD1222 COVID-19 vaccine. Profiling relied on immunoSEQ multiplex PCR, and the TCRdb table lists in-frame clones only, not all of them. The data contain more than 140,000 clones, around 89% of them seen just once; the ten biggest clones take up under 3.5%. This specimen consisted of peripheral blood, obtained on day 0 of MenACWY control vaccination. The receptors were sampled from an adult in good health. Each CDR3 is given with its conserved first and last residue. The D gene is left open where the match is weak. Rows give clone size only sometimes, using once, few, many, or a class for an expanded clone.

V gene	J gene	D gene	clone size	CDR3 protein	CDR3 DNA
TRBV4-3	TRBJ1-2	NA	NA	CASSQPGRTAHGYTF	TGCGCCAGCAGCCAGCCCGGACGGACGGCTCATGGCTACACCTTC
TRBV6-5	TRBJ1-6	TRBD1	NA	CASTLGQGSSPLHF	TGTGCCAGCACCTTAGGACAGGGAAGTTCACCCCTCCACTTT
TRBV7-3	TRBJ1-6	TRBD1	NA	CASSLNWDRDSPLHF	TGTGCCAGCAGCTTAAACTGGGACAGGGACTCACCCCTCCACTTT
TRBV11-1	TRBJ2-1	NA	NA	CASSSQLRGESEQFF	TGTGCCAGCAGCTCCCAGCTTAGGGGGGAGTCTGAGCAGTTCTTC
TRBV7-2	TRBJ2-3	TRBD2	NA	CASSLEAGGTRDTQYF	TGTGCCAGCAGCTTAGAAGCGGGGGGGACCCGAGATACGCAGTATTTT
TRBV6-2/TRBV6-3	TRBJ1-3	NA	NA	CASSVNAGTKLPGNTIYF	TGTGCCAGCAGTGTGAACGCCGGGACAAAACTGCCTGGAAACACCATATATTTT
TRBV30	TRBJ2-3	TRBD2	NA	CAWSGSGSSTDTQYF	TGTGCCTGGAGTGGTAGCGGGTCTAGCACAGATACGCAGTATTTT
TRBV5-1	TRBJ1-1	TRBD1	NA	CASSIPSGQGGYNTEAFF	TGCGCCAGCAGCATTCCTTCGGGACAGGGGGGTTACAACACTGAAGCTTTCTTT
TRBV3-1/TRBV3-2	TRBJ2-7	TRBD1	NA	CASSQEDTGGFYEQYF	TGTGCCAGCAGCCAAGAGGATACAGGGGGCTTCTACGAGCAGTACTTC
TRBV5-1	TRBJ2-1	TRBD2	NA	CASSFRTSGGNEQFF	TGCGCCAGCAGCTTTCGGACTAGCGGAGGGAATGAGCAGTTCTTC
TRBV12-5	TRBJ2-7	TRBD2	few	CASGLGLVAGGEDEQYF	TGTGCTAGTGGTTTGGGCCTGGTAGCGGGGGGAGAGGACGAGCAGTACTTC
TRBV5-6	TRBJ2-2	TRBD1	NA	CASSSFRQGTGELFF	TGTGCCAGCAGCTCGTTCCGACAGGGCACCGGGGAGCTGTTTTTT
TRBV7-2	TRBJ1-1	NA	NA	CASSLSGLNTEAFF	TGTGCCAGCAGCTTGTCAGGGTTAAACACTGAAGCTTTCTTT
TRBV2	TRBJ2-1	NA	NA	CASSASGYAYNEQFF	TGTGCCAGCAGTGCCAGCGGGTACGCCTACAATGAGCAGTTCTTC
TRBV3-1/TRBV3-2	TRBJ2-7	TRBD1	once	CASSQTDRGGEQYF	TGTGCCAGCAGCCAAACTGACAGGGGCGGGGAGCAGTACTTC
TRBV7-9	TRBJ1-4	NA	NA	CASSLSETNEKLFF	TGTGCCAGCAGCTTATCGGAAACTAATGAAAAACTGTTTTTT
TRBV6-6	TRBJ2-7	NA	NA	CASRQASYEQYF	TGTGCCAGCAGACAGGCCTCCTACGAGCAGTACTTC
TRBV7-2	TRBJ2-1	NA	NA	CASSDFIGEQFF	TGTGCCAGCAGTGACTTTATCGGTGAGCAGTTCTTC
TRBV12-5	TRBJ1-6	TRBD1	few	CASGLRDRDYNSPLHF	TGTGCTAGTGGATTACGGGACAGGGACTATAATTCACCCCTCCACTTT
TRBV19	TRBJ1-1	TRBD1	NA	CASRLQGAITEAFF	TGTGCCAGTAGACTGCAGGGGGCGATCACTGAAGCTTTCTTT
TRBV7-9	TRBJ1-6	NA	NA	CASSLAGADNSPLHF	TGTGCCAGCAGCTTAGCAGGGGCGGATAATTCACCCCTCCACTTT
TRBV30	TRBJ2-7	TRBD2	NA	CAWESGGDYEQYF	TGTGCCTGGGAGAGCGGGGGCGATTACGAGCAGTACTTC